The rows below give T cell receptor beta chains drawn from one sample of a study of blood T cell repertoires in COVID-19. Assay used: immunoSEQ multiplex PCR; TCRdb lists only in-frame clones, some missing. The sample yields hundreds of thousands of clones, around 90% seen once. Source material: peripheral blood. These TCRs come from a man between 18 and 29 years old with active or convalescent COVID-19. CDR3s include the opening cysteine and the closing phenylalanine or tryptophan. The D gene is left open where the match is weak. A clone size is listed for some rows: how often the clone was seen (once, few, many), or a class if it is expanded.

cdr3_nt	cdr3_aa	clone_size	v_call	j_call	d_call
TGTGCCAGCAGTCCCTCCCGCACTGACAGGGGAGGTGAAGCTTTCTTT	CASSPSRTDRGGEAFF	NA	TRBV6-4	TRBJ1-1	TRBD1
TGTGCTAGTGGTTTACACCCTTGGCCGTCAGGGATTGATGATTCACCCCTCCACTTT	CASGLHPWPSGIDDSPLHF	NA	TRBV12-5	TRBJ1-6	NA
TGTGCCAGCAGCCAAGACTGGAACACCGGGGAGCTGTTTTTT	CASSQDWNTGELFF	NA	TRBV3-1/TRBV3-2	TRBJ2-2	NA
TGTGCCAGCAGCTTCGGGACAGGGGAAAATGGCTACACCTTC	CASSFGTGENGYTF	NA	TRBV11-2	TRBJ1-2	TRBD1
TGTGCCAGCAGCCTGCGACAGGGAGGCACTGAAGCTTTCTTT	CASSLRQGGTEAFF	few	TRBV3-1/TRBV3-2	TRBJ1-1	TRBD1
TGTGCCAGTAGTATTCTTTTGGCAGGGGGCATTGAGACCCAGTACTTC	CASSILLAGGIETQYF	NA	TRBV19	TRBJ2-5	TRBD1
TGTGCCAGCAGCTTGGCGACAGGGGACAACACTGAAGCTTTCTTT	CASSLATGDNTEAFF	NA	TRBV5-6	TRBJ1-1	TRBD1
TGCGCCAGCAGCCAATTCACCCGGGACACGATCGGAAACACTGAAGCTTTCTTT	CASSQFTRDTIGNTEAFF	NA	TRBV4-3	TRBJ1-1	NA
TGCGCCAGCAGCCAAGCGGGTCTAGCGGGGACCTACAATGAGCAGTTCTTC	CASSQAGLAGTYNEQFF	NA	TRBV4-3	TRBJ2-1	TRBD2
TGTGCCAGCAGCTTAGCGCAGCAAGAGACCCAGTACTTC	CASSLAQQETQYF	NA	TRBV13	TRBJ2-5	NA
TGTGCCAGCAGTTACTCCGATCCGCAGGAAGAGACCCAGTACTTC	CASSYSDPQEETQYF	NA	TRBV6-5	TRBJ2-5	NA
TGTGCCAGCAGTGGCGGGACTAGCGAAATCTACAATGAGCAGTTCTTC	CASSGGTSEIYNEQFF	NA	TRBV25-1	TRBJ2-1	TRBD2
TGCGCCAGCAGCCAATACGGCGGGACAGCGACTAACTATGGCTACACCTTC	CASSQYGGTATNYGYTF	NA	TRBV4-3	TRBJ1-2	TRBD1
TGCGCCAGCAGCCAAGAGGGGACAGACCTTTACGAGCAGTACTTC	CASSQEGTDLYEQYF	NA	TRBV4-1	TRBJ2-7	TRBD1
TGTGCCAGCCAGGAGGGGAATCAGCCCCAGCATTTT	CASQEGNQPQHF	NA	TRBV6-5	TRBJ1-5	NA
TGTGCCAGCAGCGGGGAACAGGGTCAGCCCCAGCATTTT	CASSGEQGQPQHF	NA	TRBV6-4	TRBJ1-5	NA
TGTGCCAGCAGCTTGGATCGCGTAAGGTCGGGGTCTTCAGATACGCAGTATTTT	CASSLDRVRSGSSDTQYF	NA	TRBV5-8	TRBJ2-3	NA
TGCGCCAGCAGCCAAGAAGTAGCAGGGGGCGTCTATGGCTACACCTTC	CASSQEVAGGVYGYTF	NA	TRBV4-1	TRBJ1-2	TRBD1
TGTGCCAGCAGCCGCGACTGGGGGCCCTATGGCTACACCTTC	CASSRDWGPYGYTF	NA	TRBV14	TRBJ1-2	NA
TGTGCCAGCAGCTTTAGTGGGCCACCGAACACCGGGGAGCTGTTTTTT	CASSFSGPPNTGELFF	NA	TRBV7-2	TRBJ2-2	NA
TGTGCCAGCACCGAGACAGGAGGAAGGGCACCCCTCCACTTT	CASTETGGRAPLHF	few	TRBV3-1/TRBV3-2	TRBJ1-6	NA
TGTGCCAGCAGTTTTTCCGTGAACACTGAAGCTTTCTTT	CASSFSVNTEAFF	few	TRBV12-3/TRBV12-4	TRBJ1-1	NA
TGCGCCAGCAGCCGTCTAGCGGGGAACACCGGGGAGCTGTTTTTT	CASSRLAGNTGELFF	NA	TRBV4-1	TRBJ2-2	TRBD2
TGTGCCACCAGCGGTCAAGCTAGGGGCCACACCTACAATGAGCAGTTCTTC	CATSGQARGHTYNEQFF	few	TRBV15	TRBJ2-1	NA
TGTGCCAGCAGGACAGGACTAGCGGGGGCGAACACAGATACGCAGTATTTT	CASRTGLAGANTDTQYF	NA	TRBV2	TRBJ2-3	TRBD2
TGCGCCAGCAGCTTGGTACGCGGGGGGGCTCCTAGCACAGATACGCAGTATTTT	CASSLVRGGAPSTDTQYF	NA	TRBV5-1	TRBJ2-3	TRBD2
TGTGCCAGCTCCCATGGGCAGGGTTTCTTGTACGAGCAGTACTTC	CASSHGQGFLYEQYF	NA	TRBV6-6	TRBJ2-7	NA
TGTGCCAGCAGCTCAACAGGGTCAACTAATGAAAAACTGTTTTTT	CASSSTGSTNEKLFF	few	TRBV7-6	TRBJ1-4	NA
TGTGCTAGTGGGGCGCCCCCGACACAGAGAAACAACTACGAGCAGTACTTC	CASGAPPTQRNNYEQYF	NA	TRBV12-5	TRBJ2-7	NA
TGCAGCGTTGATACCCAGGTCTATGGCTACACCTTC	CSVDTQVYGYTF	NA	TRBV29-1	TRBJ1-2	NA
TGTGCCAGCAGTTTTTCGGGACAGGGGGCCCCTGAAGCTTTCTTT	CASSFSGQGAPEAFF	NA	TRBV27	TRBJ1-1	TRBD1